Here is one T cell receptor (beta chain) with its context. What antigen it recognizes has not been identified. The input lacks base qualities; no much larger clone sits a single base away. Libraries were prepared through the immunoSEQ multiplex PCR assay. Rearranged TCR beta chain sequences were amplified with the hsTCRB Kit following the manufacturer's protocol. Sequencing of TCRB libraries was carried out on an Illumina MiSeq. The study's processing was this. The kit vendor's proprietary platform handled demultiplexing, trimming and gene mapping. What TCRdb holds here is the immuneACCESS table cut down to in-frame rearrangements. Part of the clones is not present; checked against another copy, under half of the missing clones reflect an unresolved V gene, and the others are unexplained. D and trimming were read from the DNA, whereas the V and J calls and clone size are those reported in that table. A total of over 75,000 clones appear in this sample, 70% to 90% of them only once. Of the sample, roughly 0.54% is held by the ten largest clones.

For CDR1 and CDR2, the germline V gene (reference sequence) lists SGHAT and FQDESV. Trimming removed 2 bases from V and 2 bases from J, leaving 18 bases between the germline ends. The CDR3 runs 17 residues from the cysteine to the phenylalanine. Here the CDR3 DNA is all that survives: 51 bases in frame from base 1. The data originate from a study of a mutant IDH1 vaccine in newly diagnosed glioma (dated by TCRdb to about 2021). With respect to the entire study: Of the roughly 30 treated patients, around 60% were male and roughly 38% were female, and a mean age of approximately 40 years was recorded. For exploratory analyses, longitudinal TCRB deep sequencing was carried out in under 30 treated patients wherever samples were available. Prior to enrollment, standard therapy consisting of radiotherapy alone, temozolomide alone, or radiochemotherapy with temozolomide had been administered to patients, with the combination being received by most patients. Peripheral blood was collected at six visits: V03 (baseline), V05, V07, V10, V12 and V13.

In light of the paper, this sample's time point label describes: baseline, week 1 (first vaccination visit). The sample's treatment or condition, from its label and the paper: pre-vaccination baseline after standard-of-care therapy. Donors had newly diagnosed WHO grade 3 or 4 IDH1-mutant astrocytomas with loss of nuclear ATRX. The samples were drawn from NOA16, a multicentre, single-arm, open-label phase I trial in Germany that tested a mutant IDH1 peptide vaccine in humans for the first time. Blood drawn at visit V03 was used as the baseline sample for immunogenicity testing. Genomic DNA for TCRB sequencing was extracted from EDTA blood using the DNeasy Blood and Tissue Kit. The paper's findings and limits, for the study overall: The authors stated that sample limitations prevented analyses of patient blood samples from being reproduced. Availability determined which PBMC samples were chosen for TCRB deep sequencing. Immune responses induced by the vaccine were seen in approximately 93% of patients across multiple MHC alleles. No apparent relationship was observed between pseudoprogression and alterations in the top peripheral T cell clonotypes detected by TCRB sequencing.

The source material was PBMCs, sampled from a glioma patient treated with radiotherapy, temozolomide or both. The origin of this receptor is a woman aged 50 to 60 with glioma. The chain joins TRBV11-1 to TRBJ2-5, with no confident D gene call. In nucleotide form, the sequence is TGTGCCAGCAGCTTATCCCGGACGGTGACAACTCAAGAGACCCAGTACTTC. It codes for CASSLSRTVTTQETQYF.